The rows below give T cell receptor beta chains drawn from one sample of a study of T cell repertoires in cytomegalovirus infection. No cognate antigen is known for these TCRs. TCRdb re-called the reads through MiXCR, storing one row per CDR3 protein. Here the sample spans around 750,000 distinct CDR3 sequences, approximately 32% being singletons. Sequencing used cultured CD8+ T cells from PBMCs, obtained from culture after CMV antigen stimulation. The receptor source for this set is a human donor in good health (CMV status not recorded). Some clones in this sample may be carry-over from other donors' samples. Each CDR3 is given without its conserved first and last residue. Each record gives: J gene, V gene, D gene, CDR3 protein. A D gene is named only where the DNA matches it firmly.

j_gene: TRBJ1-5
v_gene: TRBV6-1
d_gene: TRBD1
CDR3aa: ASTQGGEQPQH

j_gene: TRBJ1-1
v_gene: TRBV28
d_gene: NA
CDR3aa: ASRGAGWTEAF

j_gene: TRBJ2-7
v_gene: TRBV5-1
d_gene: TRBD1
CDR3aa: ASSSRTGADEQY

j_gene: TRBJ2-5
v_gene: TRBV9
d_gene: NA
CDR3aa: ASSFDGTIQETQY

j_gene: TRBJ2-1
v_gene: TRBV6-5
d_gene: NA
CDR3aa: ASRMLAGRNEQF

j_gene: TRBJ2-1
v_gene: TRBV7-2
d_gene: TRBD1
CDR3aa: ASSVRDRVPISYNEQF

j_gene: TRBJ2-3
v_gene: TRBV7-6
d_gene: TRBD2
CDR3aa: ASRRLAGGPDTQY

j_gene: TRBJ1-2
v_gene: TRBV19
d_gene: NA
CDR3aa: ASSERGYT

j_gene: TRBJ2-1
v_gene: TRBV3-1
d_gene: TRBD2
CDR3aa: ASSQPGGAGGPSSYNEQF

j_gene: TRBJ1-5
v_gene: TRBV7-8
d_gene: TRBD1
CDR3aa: ASSSTGGAYSNQPQH

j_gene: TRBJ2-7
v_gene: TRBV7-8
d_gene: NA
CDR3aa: ASSPPGNRNEQY

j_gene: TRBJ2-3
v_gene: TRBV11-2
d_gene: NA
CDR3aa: ASSLRPLGADTQY

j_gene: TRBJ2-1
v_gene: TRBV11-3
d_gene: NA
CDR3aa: ASSFRASNNEQF

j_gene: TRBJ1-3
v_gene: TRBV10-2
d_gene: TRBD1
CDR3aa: ASSVDRSSGNTIY

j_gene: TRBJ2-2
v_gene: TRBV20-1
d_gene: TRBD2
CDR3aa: SACRLAGGLNTGELF

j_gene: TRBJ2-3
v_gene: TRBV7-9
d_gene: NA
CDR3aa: ASATTGGGSY

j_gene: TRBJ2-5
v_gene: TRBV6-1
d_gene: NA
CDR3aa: ASSTRRDFQETQY

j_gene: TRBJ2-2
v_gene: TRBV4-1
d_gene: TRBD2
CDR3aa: ASSPGLAGGLNTGELF

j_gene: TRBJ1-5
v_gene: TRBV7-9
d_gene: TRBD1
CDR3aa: ASSPAGTGDLTGNNQPQH

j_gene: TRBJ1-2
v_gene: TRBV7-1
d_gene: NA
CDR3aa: ASNLGNYGYT

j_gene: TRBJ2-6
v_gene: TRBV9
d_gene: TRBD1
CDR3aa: AHAGTGEPGANVLT

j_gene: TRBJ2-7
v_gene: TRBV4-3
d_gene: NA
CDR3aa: ASSQIGARSSYEQY